A few counts support the clone carrying this T cell receptor (beta chain). V dropped 5 bases and J dropped 4 bases, with 15 bases sitting between them. In germline, CDR1 is SGHTA, CDR2 FQGNSA. There are 16 residues in the CDR3. This sample is drawn from a study of blood T cell repertoires in COVID-19. Overall study: The United States, Italy and Spain supplied acute and convalescent COVID-19 samples. Sources were T cells, B-cell-depleted T cells, or PBMCs; the material itself was cDNA or gDNA.

Assay: immunoSEQ multiplex PCR; the TCRdb copy retains only in-frame clones and omits some. Of about 180,000 clones in the sample, roughly 78% are singletons; the top ten hold about 6.5%. The source is a man between 65 and 85 years old with active or convalescent COVID-19. This chain joins TRBV7-2 and TRBJ2-6, with D perhaps matching TRBD1 (5 bases). Specimen: peripheral blood. The CDR3 reads CASSPRQFSGANVLTF. Here the CDR3 DNA reads TGTGCCAGCAGCCCCCGACAGTTTTCCGGGGCCAACGTCCTGACTTTC.